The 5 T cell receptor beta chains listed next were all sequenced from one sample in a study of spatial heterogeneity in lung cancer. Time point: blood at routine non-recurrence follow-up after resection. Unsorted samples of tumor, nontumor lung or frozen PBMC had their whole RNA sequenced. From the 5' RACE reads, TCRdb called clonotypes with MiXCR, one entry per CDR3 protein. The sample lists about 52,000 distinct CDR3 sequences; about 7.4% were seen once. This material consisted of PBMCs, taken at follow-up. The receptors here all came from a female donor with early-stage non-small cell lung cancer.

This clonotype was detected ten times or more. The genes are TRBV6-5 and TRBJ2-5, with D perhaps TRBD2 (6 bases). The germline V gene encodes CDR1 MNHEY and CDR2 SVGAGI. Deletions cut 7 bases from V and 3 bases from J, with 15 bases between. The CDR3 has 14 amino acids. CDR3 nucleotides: TGTGCCAGCAAGTTTAAAGGAGGGGAAGAGACCCAGTACTTC. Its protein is CASKFKGGEETQYF.

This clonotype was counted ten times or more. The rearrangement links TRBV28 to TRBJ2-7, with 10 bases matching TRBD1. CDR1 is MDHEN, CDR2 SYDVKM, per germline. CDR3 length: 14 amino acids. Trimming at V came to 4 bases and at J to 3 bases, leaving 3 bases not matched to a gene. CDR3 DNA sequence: TGTGCCAGCAGTTCGACAGGGGGCCTCTACGAGCAGTACTTC. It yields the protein CASSSTGGLYEQYF.

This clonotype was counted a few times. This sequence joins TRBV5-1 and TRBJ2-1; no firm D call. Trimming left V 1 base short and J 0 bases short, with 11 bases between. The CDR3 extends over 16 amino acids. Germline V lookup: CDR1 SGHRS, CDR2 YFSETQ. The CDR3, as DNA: TGCGCCAGCAGCTTGCTAGGGCAAAGCTCCTACAATGAGCAGTTCTTC. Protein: CASSLLGQSSYNEQFF.

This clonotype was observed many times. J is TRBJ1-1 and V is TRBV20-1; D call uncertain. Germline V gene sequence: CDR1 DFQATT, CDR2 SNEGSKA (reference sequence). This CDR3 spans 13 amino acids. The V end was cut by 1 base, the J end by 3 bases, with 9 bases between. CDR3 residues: CSARGGRDTEAFF. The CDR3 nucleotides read TGCAGTGCTAGAGGCGGGAGGGACACTGAAGCTTTCTTT.

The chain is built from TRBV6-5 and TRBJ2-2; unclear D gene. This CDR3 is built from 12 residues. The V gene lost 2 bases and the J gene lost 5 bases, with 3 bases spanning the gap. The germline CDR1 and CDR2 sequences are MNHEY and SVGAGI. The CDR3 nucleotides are TGTGCCAGCAGTTACCGGACCGGGGAGCTGTTTTTT. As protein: CASSYRTGELFF.